The text below deals with one T cell receptor beta chain. Germline and junction disagree at one end, which may indicate a read error. This PCR relied on a set of 60 Vbeta primers and 13 Jbeta primers. Sequenced by immunoSEQ multiplex PCR; TCRdb stores in-frame clones only, minus some. The sample's table shows about 79,000 clones. The CDR3 consists of 12 residues. Germline V lookup: CDR1 SGHVS, CDR2 FQNEAQ. This specimen belongs to a study of cytomegalovirus exposure and HLA in healthy donors. This clonotype was obtained from a man between 25 and 39 years old in good health and CMV-seronegative. J is TRBJ2-7 and V is TRBV7-8; D ambiguous. The sequenced sample was PBMCs. The CDR3 nucleotides read TGTGCCAGCAGCTTAGCGCGTTTGCAGACAAACTTC. Amino acids: CASSLARLQTNF.